Each of the 8 T cell receptor beta chains below was sequenced from the same sample in a study of Ad26.COV2.S vaccination and SARS-CoV-2 variants. Some clones are missing from TCRdb's copy, which holds only in-frame ones; the method was immunoSEQ multiplex PCR. The sample contains nearly 95,000 clones, less than 85% of which appear only once. Source: peripheral blood, taken after recovery from COVID-19. The receptors come from a human donor who had recovered from COVID-19.

The gene calls are TRBV19 and TRBJ2-5, with 8 bases lining up with TRBD2. Germline-derived CDR1 and CDR2 are LNHDA and SQIVND (reference sequence). J was trimmed by 7 bases and V by 9 bases; bases with no gene match: 4. The CDR3 contains 11 residues. The CDR3: CASTGGGTQYF. CDR3 bases: TGTGCCAGCACGGGAGGGGGGACCCAGTACTTC. Using reference TRBV19 and TRBJ2-5 for the parts outside the CDR3, the full variable domain is DGGITQSPKYLFRKEGQNVTLSCEQNLNHDAMYWYRQDPGQGLRLIYYSQIVNDFQKGDIAEGYSVSREKKESFPLTVTSAQKNPTAFYLCASTGGGTQYFGPGTRLLVL.

J is TRBJ2-3 and V is TRBV27; maybe TRBD2 (6 bases). Germline V lookup: CDR1 MNHEY, CDR2 SMNVEV (reference sequence). This CDR3 is 16 amino acids long. V was shortened by 6 bases and J by 3 bases, with 19 bases between the two germline ends. The CDR3 loop reads CASRWASREPTDTQYF. The CDR3 DNA is TGTGCCAGCAGATGGGCAAGTCGGGAGCCGACAGATACGCAGTATTTT.

There are a few counts of this clone. V usage is TRBV4-3 and J usage is TRBJ1-2; no clear D gene. The germline V and J ends were trimmed by 3 bases and 2 bases, with 7 bases remaining between them. This CDR3 region has 13 residues. Per the germline V gene, CDR1 is LGHNA and CDR2 is YSLEER. Here the CDR3 reads CASSHAGNYGYTF. CDR3 nucleotide sequence: TGCGCCAGCAGCCACGCAGGAAACTATGGCTACACCTTC.

The chain recombines TRBV7-2 with TRBJ1-5, with D unclear. Trimming stripped 0 bases from V and 2 bases from J, with 5 bases between. This CDR3 spans 14 amino acids. In germline, CDR1 is SGHTA, CDR2 FQGNSA. CDR3 region: CASSLAGGNQPQHF. Written as DNA, the CDR3 is TGTGCCAGCAGCTTAGCCGGGGGCAATCAGCCCCAGCATTTT.

The V gene is TRBV18, the J gene TRBJ2-7; D unclear. The ends were cut back, 1 base at V and 6 bases at J, with 7 bases in the middle. CDR1 is KGHSH, CDR2 LQKENI, per germline. This CDR3 comprises 12 residues. CDR3 amino acids: CASSPLSLEQYF. CDR3 bases: TGTGCCAGCTCACCACTTTCGCTCGAGCAGTACTTC.

The chain has TRBV7-9 and TRBJ1-3; D not certain. CDR1 and CDR2 (germline): SEHNR, FQNEAQ (reference sequence). There are 14 residues in the CDR3. Deletions cut 1 base from V and 4 bases from J, with 8 bases between. The CDR3 region is CASSLGVSGNTIYF. The CDR3 DNA reads TGTGCCAGCAGCTTAGGGGTTTCGGGAAACACCATATATTTT.

This chain connects TRBV28 to TRBJ2-3, with 7 nucleotides matching TRBD1. Germline V gives CDR1 MDHEN, CDR2 SYDVKM. V trimming: 5 bases; J trimming: 0 bases; junction bases outside the gene matches: 2. The CDR3 totals 14 residues. The CDR3 DNA sequence: TGTGCCAGCAGTGGGACAGAAAGCACAGATACGCAGTATTTT. It yields the protein CASSGTESTDTQYF.

V usage is TRBV6-6 and J usage is TRBJ1-4; TRBD1 might be the D (5 bases). Germline values: CDR1 MNHNY, CDR2 SVGAGI (reference sequence). Deletions cut 6 bases from V and 10 bases from J, with 21 bases between. CDR3 length: 15 amino acids. The CDR3 nucleotides read TGTGCCAGCAGAGAATCGGGGACTGACACGGGAAAACTGTTTTTT. This sequence encodes CASRESGTDTGKLFF.